This entry lists 7 T cell receptor beta chains sequenced from one sample in a study of shared clonotypes between healthy human individuals (TCRdb year 2020). The library was made by the immunoSEQ multiplex PCR assay. TCRdb holds this immuneACCESS table with in-frame rearrangements only. Some clones are missing; in checked studies, unresolved V genes explain under half, and the rest has no known cause. In this sample the table shows about 480,000 clones, about four fifths of which occur a single time. 13% of the sample belongs to the ten largest clones. Sequencing was done on a sample of PBMCs. Receptors originate from a woman in her thirties or forties in good health. Some clones in this sample may be carry-over from other donors' samples.

V is TRBV6-4 and J is TRBJ2-3; a possible D gene is TRBD2 (5 bases). From germline, CDR1 is MRHNA and CDR2 SNTAGT. This CDR3 is 14 amino acids long. The V end lost 2 bases, the J end lost 0 bases, and 6 bases lay between the germline ends. CDR3 bases: TGTGCCAGCAGTGACGGGAGTAGCACAGATACGCAGTATTTT. Translated: CASSDGSSTDTQYF.

The chain is built from TRBV9 and TRBJ2-7; tentative D call: TRBD1 (6 bases). This CDR3 region has 14 residues. Germline V gene sequence: CDR1 SGDLS, CDR2 YYNGEE. The V end was cut by 4 bases, the J end by 3 bases, with 14 bases between. CDR3 amino acids: CASSPTGTYYEQYF. CDR3 in DNA: TGTGCCAGCAGCCCAACTGGGACATACTACGAGCAGTACTTC.

Worth noting for this clone: Other DNA sequences in this specimen translate into the identical CDR3. V is TRBV7-2 and J is TRBJ2-1; TRBD2 is a possible D gene (5 bases). CDR3 length: 15 residues. CDR1 is SGHTA, CDR2 FQGNSA, per germline. V was shortened by 1 base and J by 0 bases, with 7 bases between the two germline ends. The DNA for the CDR3 is TGTGCCAGCAGCTTAGGCGGGCGCTCCTACAATGAGCAGTTCTTC. Translated: CASSLGGRSYNEQFF.

The chain links TRBV7-6 to TRBJ2-1; a weak D match, TRBD1 (5 bases). V was cut by 4 bases and J by 8 bases, with 21 bases left in between. The CDR3 is 16 amino acids. CDR1 SGHVS and CDR2 FNYEAQ come from the germline V gene. The CDR3 loop reads CASSSGSDIEWYEQFF. In nucleotides, the CDR3 is TGTGCCAGCAGCTCCGGCTCGGACATTGAGTGGTATGAGCAGTTCTTC.

The V call is TRBV6-6, the J call TRBJ2-1; TRBD2 agrees at 7 bases. The V segment lost 4 bases and the J segment 6 bases; nucleotides outside the gene matches: 9. CDR3 length: 15 amino acids. The germline gives CDR1 MNHNY, CDR2 SVGAGI (reference sequence). CDR3: CASSLAAGEGNEQFF. The CDR3 nucleotides read TGTGCCAGCAGTTTGGCGGCGGGAGAGGGCAATGAGCAGTTCTTC.

Details on this clone: Only one base separates this from a far larger clonotype, so it likely reflects a read error. Other DNA sequences of this sample code for an identical CDR3. The chain uses TRBV5-4 and TRBJ2-1; no clear D. The CDR3 runs to 11 residues. With 8 bases removed from V and 6 bases from J, the gap between germline ends came to 9 bases. Germline V gives CDR1 SGHNT, CDR2 YYREEE (reference sequence). In DNA, the CDR3 is TGTGCCAGTAGCCCCCGCAATGAGCAGTTCTTC. It yields the protein CASSPRNEQFF. Full variable domain (missing parts from reference TRBV5-4 and TRBJ2-1): ETGVTQSPTHLIKTRGQQVTLRCSSQSGHNTVSWYQQALGQGPQFIFQYYREEENGRGNFPPRFSGLQFPNYSSELNVNALELDDSALYLCASSPRNEQFFGPGTRLTVL.

The rearrangement joins TRBV9 to TRBJ2-7; 13 bases agree with TRBD2. Trimming at V came to 4 bases and at J to 2 bases, leaving 6 bases not matched to a gene. The CDR3 sequence is 16 residues long. Germline V gene data show CDR1 as SGDLS and CDR2 as YYNGEE. CDR3 DNA sequence: TGTGCCAGCAGCCCCAGACTAGCGGGAGGAACCTACGAGCAGTACTTC. Amino acid sequence: CASSPRLAGGTYEQYF. Complete variable domain (other parts from reference TRBV9 and TRBJ2-7): DSGVTQTPKHLITATGQRVTLRCSPRSGDLSVYWYQQSLDQGLQFLIQYYNGEERAKGNILERFSAQQFPDLHSELNLSSLELGDSALYFCASSPRLAGGTYEQYFGPGTRLTVT.